The clone carrying this T cell receptor beta chain was observed many times. Its antigen is not known. With a J-beta primer mix and a sample-barcoded 5' primer, a second PCR ran about 7 to 12 cycles. Each cDNA molecule was tagged by a template-switch adaptor that had 12 random nucleotides. In TCRdb, the 5' RACE reads were re-called with MiXCR into one record per CDR3 protein. The repertoire holds more than 1,400,000 distinct CDR3 sequences, with approximately 42% as singletons. Germline V gene sequence: CDR1 SGHTA, CDR2 FQGNSA. Trimming removed 2 bases from V and 2 bases from J; junction bases left unmatched: 3. This CDR3 is 15 amino acids long. These data are taken from a study of blood T cells in healthy people across ages. Whole-study results and caveats: Among long-lived donors, naive CD4+ cells were more numerous and diversity higher than in aged donors.

Input material: blood. The sequence was obtained from a young woman in good health. The chain couples TRBV7-2 to TRBJ2-7, with 10 bases fitting TRBD2. The CDR3 region has the DNA TGTGCCAGCAGCTTACCCGGGACTAGCGCCTACGAGCAGTACTTC. Translating gives CASSLPGTSAYEQYF.